A selection of T cell receptor beta chains follows, all from one sample in a study of T cells in Graves' hyperthyroidism and ophthalmopathy. TCRdb passed the multiplex PCR reads through MiXCR, listing each CDR3 protein once. The sample has around 600,000 distinct CDR3 sequences, about 14% seen once; the top ten hold about 6.6%. The sequenced material came from blood. The receptors originated from a woman aged 18-29 years with Graves' ophthalmopathy. Both conserved end residues are part of each CDR3. The order of the fields is J gene, V gene, D gene, CDR3 protein. A D gene is named only where the DNA matches it firmly.

J gene: TRBJ1-5; V gene: TRBV6-2/TRBV6-3; D gene: TRBD1; CDR3 protein: CASSYSSGVGQGFNQPQHF
J gene: TRBJ1-1; V gene: TRBV19; D gene: .; CDR3 protein: CASTEWGSPEAFF
J gene: TRBJ1-4; V gene: TRBV19; D gene: .; CDR3 protein: CASSSGIEKLFF
J gene: TRBJ1-1; V gene: TRBV29-1; D gene: .; CDR3 protein: CSVARGSTEAFF
J gene: TRBJ1-1; V gene: TRBV7-2; D gene: TRBD1; CDR3 protein: CASSLISGTGAEAFF
J gene: TRBJ2-3; V gene: TRBV7-9; D gene: TRBD2; CDR3 protein: CASSPLSGRAGDTQYF
J gene: TRBJ2-3; V gene: TRBV9; D gene: .; CDR3 protein: CASSVVSDTQYF
J gene: TRBJ2-6; V gene: TRBV7-3; D gene: .; CDR3 protein: CASSPRTVSGANVLTF
J gene: TRBJ2-1; V gene: TRBV14; D gene: TRBD2; CDR3 protein: CASSQVTSGSLEQFF
J gene: TRBJ1-2; V gene: TRBV14; D gene: .; CDR3 protein: CASSQDFEAYSTNDGYTF
J gene: TRBJ2-1; V gene: TRBV12-3/TRBV12-4; D gene: TRBD2; CDR3 protein: CASSFNPGLRSYNEQFF
J gene: TRBJ1-2; V gene: TRBV28; D gene: TRBD1; CDR3 protein: CASSQITGAHLYGYTF
J gene: TRBJ1-1; V gene: TRBV7-9; D gene: .; CDR3 protein: CASSPPSMTEAFF
J gene: TRBJ1-2; V gene: TRBV2; D gene: .; CDR3 protein: CASSRGPREGYTF
J gene: TRBJ2-1; V gene: TRBV5-1; D gene: TRBD2; CDR3 protein: CASRIGLAANNEQFF
J gene: TRBJ2-1; V gene: TRBV3-1; D gene: TRBD2; CDR3 protein: CASSRTSYEQFF
J gene: TRBJ2-3; V gene: TRBV3-1; D gene: .; CDR3 protein: CASSQAGSTDTQYF
J gene: TRBJ2-3; V gene: TRBV7-9; D gene: .; CDR3 protein: CASSPARTTDTQYF
J gene: TRBJ2-2; V gene: TRBV30; D gene: .; CDR3 protein: CAWRGGWSANTGELFF
J gene: TRBJ2-7; V gene: TRBV20-1; D gene: .; CDR3 protein: CSASPGTHTYEQYF
J gene: TRBJ2-2; V gene: TRBV29-1; D gene: .; CDR3 protein: CSVEEGELFF
J gene: TRBJ2-5; V gene: TRBV27; D gene: .; CDR3 protein: CASSEAGGSGAQYF
J gene: TRBJ2-7; V gene: TRBV2; D gene: .; CDR3 protein: CASSEALGAGSLYEQYF
J gene: TRBJ2-1; V gene: TRBV28; D gene: .; CDR3 protein: CASSSIREQFF
J gene: TRBJ2-7; V gene: TRBV9; D gene: TRBD2; CDR3 protein: CASSLAAGQSYEKYF
J gene: TRBJ2-5; V gene: TRBV9; D gene: .; CDR3 protein: CASSSGSGGTQETQYF
J gene: TRBJ2-4; V gene: TRBV2; D gene: TRBD1; CDR3 protein: CASSDIHGGTGRSKNIQYF
J gene: TRBJ2-1; V gene: TRBV7-9; D gene: .; CDR3 protein: CASSLNANSEQFF
J gene: TRBJ2-7; V gene: TRBV5-1; D gene: TRBD2; CDR3 protein: CASSAGLAGAGHEQYF
J gene: TRBJ2-6; V gene: TRBV2; D gene: TRBD1; CDR3 protein: CASRGTGFRSGANVLTF
J gene: TRBJ2-6; V gene: TRBV9; D gene: .; CDR3 protein: CASSVEGSGANVLTF
J gene: TRBJ1-2; V gene: TRBV3-1; D gene: .; CDR3 protein: CASSRGFTDGYTF
J gene: TRBJ2-5; V gene: TRBV15; D gene: .; CDR3 protein: CATSRNRDSIETQYF
J gene: TRBJ2-7; V gene: TRBV3-1; D gene: .; CDR3 protein: CASSPFAGSHYYEQYF
J gene: TRBJ2-1; V gene: TRBV11-3; D gene: .; CDR3 protein: CASSKWEHPIVEQFF
J gene: TRBJ1-2; V gene: TRBV4-3; D gene: TRBD1; CDR3 protein: CASSQDGTGTNYGYTF
J gene: TRBJ2-1; V gene: TRBV28; D gene: TRBD2; CDR3 protein: CASSMRPGGSYNEQFF
J gene: TRBJ2-2; V gene: TRBV7-3; D gene: TRBD1; CDR3 protein: CASSPGGQGNTGELFF
J gene: TRBJ2-7; V gene: TRBV9; D gene: .; CDR3 protein: CASSVALGQKYEQYF
J gene: TRBJ2-7; V gene: TRBV20-1; D gene: TRBD2; CDR3 protein: CSARLAGTYEQYF
J gene: TRBJ1-1; V gene: TRBV12-3/TRBV12-4; D gene: .; CDR3 protein: CASSLGTAKVGEAFF
J gene: TRBJ2-5; V gene: TRBV19; D gene: TRBD1; CDR3 protein: CASSIGEGAGNQETQYF
J gene: TRBJ1-1; V gene: TRBV12-5; D gene: .; CDR3 protein: CASGRTETEAFF
J gene: TRBJ1-2; V gene: TRBV2; D gene: .; CDR3 protein: CASSGRNGGYTF
J gene: TRBJ1-5; V gene: TRBV10-3; D gene: .; CDR3 protein: CAISESYGVEQPQHF